This paragraph reports one T cell receptor (beta chain). The data are from a study of blood T cell repertoires in COVID-19. The wider study: From T cells, B-cell-depleted T cells, or PBMCs came the material, which was cDNA or gDNA.

Assay: immunoSEQ multiplex PCR; the TCRdb copy retains only in-frame clones and omits some. This table holds hundreds of thousands of clones, around 82% found once. V was cut by 3 bases and J by 8 bases, with 11 bases left in between. The V gene's germline CDR1 is SEHNR and CDR2 FQNEAQ (reference sequence). This CDR3 has 14 amino acids. The receptor was isolated from a human donor in a cohort sampled during active COVID-19. V gene TRBV7-9 combines with J gene TRBJ1-6, with TRBD1 as a possible D gene (6 bases). What was sequenced was peripheral blood. The CDR3 DNA is TGTGCCAGCAGCTTGGACAGTCCGTATTCACCCCTCCACTTT. Residues: CASSLDSPYSPLHF.